Sequencing of this T cell receptor (beta chain) was carried out in a study of metastatic and nonmetastatic thyroid tumors. How the authors handled the data: A classifier for distant metastasis in papillary thyroid cancer was constructed using CDR3 differences observed across clinicopathological groups. TCRdb re-called the PCR reads with MiXCR. What appears here as the V and J calls and clone size reflects TCRdb's work, not the paper's. The sample has about 20,000 clones, 24% seen once; the top ten hold about 6.6%. This clone appeared many times. Among the patients, none had received any treatment before thyroid surgery. Germline V gene lookup returns CDR1 SGHNT and CDR2 YYREEE (reference sequence). The CDR3 is 17 amino acids. Trimming pared 0 bases from V and 0 bases from J, leaving 13 bases between.

Sequenced material: tumor tissue. The receptor's source is a female donor with papillary thyroid cancer or a benign thyroid nodule (not recorded which). Some clones in this sample may be carry-over from other donors' samples. The chain has TRBV5-4 and TRBJ2-1; tentatively, D is TRBD2 (6 bases). CDR3 residues: CASSLGVIGSSYNEQFF. CDR3 sequence (DNA): TGTGCCAGCAGCTTGGGAGTTATCGGGAGCTCCTACAATGAGCAGTTCTTC.